This T cell receptor (beta chain) is drawn from a study of cytomegalovirus exposure and HLA in healthy donors. General study findings and limits: Most TCR sequences were uncommon, yet certain public TCRs appeared in many donors. Among CMV-associated TCR beta chains, most appeared HLA-restricted in a later analysis.

As to this clone: What it recognizes is unknown.

This CDR3 contains 14 residues. Per the germline V gene, CDR1 is SQVTM and CDR2 is ANQGSEA. Trimming removed 1 base from V and 2 bases from J; junction bases left unmatched: 1. A multiplex PCR was run with 60 Vbeta primers and 13 Jbeta primers. Here immunoSEQ multiplex PCR was the method, and the copy in TCRdb shows in-frame clones only, minus some. The sample includes some 180,000 clones, 75% to 80% of them seen just once. The source material was PBMCs. This receptor was obtained from a female donor in good health and CMV-seronegative. The V gene is TRBV29-1, the J gene TRBJ2-5, with TRBD2 identical over 10 bases. The DNA of the CDR3 is TGCAGCGTTGAAGGAGCGGGAGGGCAAGAGACCCAGTACTTC. Translated: CSVEGAGGQETQYF.